This T cell receptor (beta chain) originates from a study of identical twins. MiXCR, applied by TCRdb to the 5' RACE reads, yields one record per CDR3 protein. Of under 900,000 distinct CDR3 sequences listed, 9% to 15% are singletons. Findings and limits, study-wide: The abundant beta clonotypes from cord blood had fewer insertions, and memory repertoires had none of this. Conclusions came from cross-sectional statistical analysis, not from following the same donors.

In the case of this clonotype: The target antigen is unknown.

The CDR3 contains 18 residues. Germline-derived CDR1 and CDR2 are SGHRS and YFSETQ. With V trimmed by 4 bases and J by 0 bases, 13 bases remained unmatched. These data also featured in a second study, about yellow fever vaccine responses in identical twins. From that second work: The T cell response to vaccination in identical twins was reportedly partly convergent and partly personalized.

This receptor was taken from a woman aged 18-35 years in good health. The genes are TRBV5-1 and TRBJ1-1, with 9 bases aligning to TRBD1. Specimen: PBMCs. The CDR3 protein is CASSVALGQGIVNTEAFF. CDR3 DNA sequence: TGCGCCAGCAGCGTAGCACTAGGACAGGGGATTGTGAACACTGAAGCTTTCTTT.